The 10 T cell receptor beta chains reported below all come from one sample, sequenced in a study of beta chain features in type 1 diabetes. Sequenced material consisted of expressed TCRB transcripts (all of the isolated RNA was reverse transcribed). The table came from immunoSEQ multiplex PCR; TCRdb's copy has only in-frame clones and leaves some out. The table lists hundreds of thousands of clones, 13% of them singletons. Study outcomes and limitations: In all four CD4+ subsets, TCRB CDR3 length was significantly, moderately reduced in type 1 diabetes.

These receptors' targets are unknown. The sample consisted of naive CD4+ T cells from blood. The source of these receptors is a young man with type 1 diabetes.

This chain joins TRBV6-5 and TRBJ2-2, with a weak D call TRBD1 (5 bases). Per germline, CDR1 MNHEY and CDR2 SVGAGI. V was trimmed by 9 bases and J by 1 base, leaving 12 bases between them. CDR3 size: 14 residues. The CDR3: CASSAQENTGELFF. The CDR3 DNA reads as TGTGCCAGTTCTGCACAGGAGAACACCGGGGAGCTGTTTTTT.

A few counts support this clone. The rearrangement links TRBV6-5 to TRBJ2-4, with D uncertain. Germline V gives CDR1 MNHEY, CDR2 SVGAGI. V lost 5 bases, J lost 6 bases, and 14 bases lay in between. This CDR3 region has 14 residues. CDR3 protein: CASSPYRDTNIQYF. CDR3 sequence (DNA): TGTGCCAGCAGTCCATACAGAGATACAAACATTCAGTACTTC.

This chain connects TRBV19 to TRBJ1-5; D is perhaps TRBD1 (5 bases). Trimming took 5 bases from V and 5 from J, leaving 16 bases between them. The length of the CDR3 is 15 residues. Germline CDR1 LNHDA, CDR2 SQIVND (reference sequence). The CDR3, as DNA: TGTGCCAGTAGTCCCACCACAGGTGCAGATCAGCCCCAGCATTTT. This codes for CASSPTTGADQPQHF.

Only a few counts were recorded for this clone. The V call is TRBV5-4, the J call TRBJ2-2; 7 bases match TRBD2. The CDR3 contains 14 residues. With V trimmed by 2 bases and J by 4 bases, 2 bases remained unmatched. Per the germline V gene, CDR1 is SGHNT and CDR2 is YYREEE (reference sequence). CDR3 sequence: CASSFGRATGELFF. The CDR3, as DNA: TGTGCCAGCAGCTTTGGGAGGGCCACCGGGGAGCTGTTTTTT.

The chain employs TRBV30 and TRBJ1-6; perhaps TRBD1 as D (5 bases). The ends were cut back, 7 bases at V and 0 bases at J, with 7 bases in the middle. This CDR3 comprises 13 residues. The germline V gene has CDR1 GTSNPN and CDR2 SVGIG (reference sequence). CDR3 region: CAFDSSYNSPLHF. CDR3 coding DNA: TGTGCCTTTGACAGCTCCTATAATTCACCCCTCCACTTT.

In its sample, this clone was seen a few times. The rearrangement links TRBV7-9 to TRBJ1-2; the match to TRBD1 covers 9 bases. The CDR3 spans 13 residues. Trimming at V came to 4 bases and at J to 6 bases, leaving 3 bases not matched to a gene. The V gene's germline CDR1 is SEHNR and CDR2 FQNEAQ (reference sequence). CDR3 bases: TGTGCCAGCAGCTCGGGACAGGGTAATGGCTACACCTTC. It encodes CASSSGQGNGYTF.

To note about this clone: This same CDR3 is encoded by further DNA sequences in the sample. This chain joins TRBV18 and TRBJ2-5; D could derive from TRBD1 or TRBD2 (6 bases each). V shed 0 bases and J shed 4 bases, with 9 bases lying between them. Per the germline V gene, CDR1 is KGHSH and CDR2 is LQKENI. CDR3 length equals 14 residues. CDR3 in amino acids: CASSPPGGVETQYF. The CDR3 nucleotides read TGTGCCAGCTCACCACCGGGGGGCGTAGAGACCCAGTACTTC.

This clone was counted between two and nine times. The gene calls are TRBV4-1 and TRBJ2-5, with D perhaps matching TRBD2 (6 bases). The CDR3 covers 17 residues. V dropped 4 bases and J dropped 2 bases, with 20 bases sitting between them. The germline V gene encodes CDR1 MGHRA and CDR2 YSYEKL. Here the CDR3 DNA reads TGCGCCAGCAGCCCCGTCGGGGGTGGGGGGAATCAAGAGACCCAGTACTTC. It is translated as CASSPVGGGGNQETQYF.

This clone was seen a few times. The J gene is TRBJ1-3, the V gene TRBV4-1; TRBD1 is a possible D gene (6 bases). The germline CDR1 and CDR2 sequences are MGHRA and YSYEKL. Between the trimmed V and J ends, which lost 1 base and 0 bases, there was a span of 10 bases. The CDR3 is 16 residues long. For the CDR3, the DNA is TGCGCCAGCAGCCAAGGTCACAGGGTCTCTGGAAACACCATATATTTT. Residues: CASSQGHRVSGNTIYF.

The chain combines TRBV9 with TRBJ1-2; TRBD1 is a possible D gene (6 bases). V dropped 3 bases and J dropped 8 bases, with 14 bases sitting between them. The V gene's germline CDR1 is SGDLS and CDR2 YYNGEE. The CDR3 sequence is 13 residues long. In DNA form, the CDR3 reads TGTGCCAGCAGCGGGACAGCCCGTGACGGCTACACCTTC. It is translated as CASSGTARDGYTF.